This TCR beta chain appears in the sequencing data of a study of cytomegalovirus exposure and HLA in healthy donors (dated by TCRdb to about 2017). For context, the study as a whole: An earlier analysis of roughly 570 of the donors reported over 250 Gb of sequence data and around 120 million unique TCR beta sequences obtained from about 179 million T cells. The genetic ancestry cluster associated with self-reported Caucasian donors included about 81% of the 398 genotyped donors. Typing coverage varied by locus: roughly 629-640 donors for A, B, C, DRB1 and DQB1; 500 to 550 for DQA1; about 570 for DPA1; fewer than 480 for DPB1. About 280 gigabases of sequencing data and 91 million or so unique TCR sequences made up an early release that covered around 640 HLA-typed donors. Along with the approximately 700-subject first cohort, a separate validation cohort of roughly 110 different subjects was used. Alongside the repertoire data, information on donor age, sex, ethnicity and CMV serostatus was compiled. The study combined high-throughput TCR immunosequencing, statistical association of individual TCRs with disease status, and machine learning to predict cytomegalovirus infection status. All discovery cohort repertoires had been generated on a single sequencing platform. Rather than drawing on any new phenotypic data, the later analysis identified candidate immune exposures from TCR beta sequences and the way those sequences occurred across donors. In an earlier analysis of 550 to 700 of the donors, high-throughput TCR beta sequencing was used to judge whether each TCR beta V gene segment behaved as functional or pseudogenic. Across 398 genotyped donors of the cohort, an average of about 240,000 unique TCR beta nucleotide sequences per donor were sequenced, and approximately 17% of those sequences were non-productive. HLA typing covered class I and class II loci at four-digit resolution. The study aimed to test whether signatures of past pathogen exposure could be identified by cataloging public T cell receptors. Genome-wide SNP genotypes for about 60% of the roughly 670 donors were used in a later genetic analysis, which treated that subset as a discovery cohort. A later analysis re-examined previously published TCR beta repertoires from 600 to 700 donors and added high-resolution HLA genotyping to investigate patterns of TCR occurrence. Using immunosequencing, the study profiled T cell repertoires from around 670 subjects and related those repertoires to cytomegalovirus serostatus. Because of strong linkage in the cohort, five DR-DQ haplotypes were treated as single units for association and clustering. General conclusions and limits of the study: Sequencing depth was assumed to be roughly uniform across donors in the presence/absence analyses, though that assumption may not hold. While some public TCRs were present in many individuals, most TCR sequences turned up only very rarely across donors. Only TCR beta chains were sequenced in this cohort, and the absence of alpha or paired-chain data limited detectable features. Several of the top co-occurrence clusters appeared to be linked to parvovirus B19, influenza, CMV and Epstein-Barr virus, according to a later analysis. The authors suggested that the approach could potentially be extended to other disease states and immunological phenotypes. In a later analysis, the rate of TCR association differed among HLA loci, with DRB1 alleles having the most associated TCRs and HLA-C alleles having the fewest. The earlier analysis of 587 of the donors excluded 15 to 20 rarely observed V segments, including chromosome 9 orphons, because counts were too low. The classifier was reported to diagnose cytomegalovirus status with high specificity and sensitivity in both the original and validation cohorts. Immune exposure information for the cohort was limited to CMV serostatus. Linkage disequilibrium might explain the correlated functional status among segregating V segments, but an unknown experimental factor could not be excluded. A later genetic analysis associated a missense DCLRE1C variant with V-gene and J-gene trimming of TCR beta chains, and an independent cohort replicated the association. Because HLA typing was missing for some donors at each locus, association tests included only the typed subset. A further reported finding was that TCR beta sequences accurately predicted the HLA-A and HLA-B alleles for most subjects in the first cohort. In a later genetic analysis, fewer N-insertions in productive TCRs were reported among donors in an Asian-associated ancestry cluster than the 666-donor mean. An earlier analysis of approximately 530 of the donors showed that most TCR beta V segments appeared in productive rearrangements either about 90% or about 30% of the time, which broadly matched IMGT annotations. Most CMV-associated TCR beta chains appeared to be HLA-restricted in a later analysis, and the HLA associations seemed to be driven largely by CMV exposure. Some IMGT-functional V segments, including TRBV6-2 and TRBV6-3, could not be distinguished by the 87-base-pair reads and were therefore excluded. Strong co-occurrence of HLA alleles, especially DR and DQ, made assigning TCR associations to individual alleles difficult. In vitro tests confirmed that a few of the cytomegalovirus-associated TCR beta chains recognize cytomegalovirus antigens. A later analysis associated 17,000 or so TCR beta sequences with specific HLA alleles at a false discovery rate of 0.05. A later analysis found that HLA-associated TCR beta chains were more clonally expanded and had lower generation probabilities than equally common non-associated chains. A cluster of highly shared sequence variants was judged likely to represent a technical artifact of the sequencing pipeline. The study listed 150 to 200 TCR beta chains as associated with cytomegalovirus.

Deletion took 3 bases off V and 7 bases off J, with a span of 16 bases between the germline ends. The CDR3 spans 15 residues, from the cysteine through the phenylalanine. The DNA shown is the 45-base CDR3, in frame from base 1. The germline V gene encodes CDR1 LNHDA and CDR2 SQIVND (reference sequence). Concerning this clone: Its target antigen remains unknown. Per-nucleotide qualities are absent, and no much larger clonotype sits a single base away.

The cohort was made up of roughly 670 healthy bone marrow donors. All cohort members were sampled while nominally healthy, although unrecorded immune exposures were likely present. The donor tested CMV seropositive and was one of the 289 seropositive cohort members. Every donor gave a peripheral blood sample, and the peripheral blood mononuclear cells from that sample were used for TCR beta sequencing. Genomic DNA extraction from the blood cell samples was performed with the Qiagen DNeasy Blood Extraction Kit. Receptors were amplified or captured by the immunoSEQ multiplex PCR assay. For the multiplex PCR, a mixture combining 60 forward primers for TCR Vbeta segments and 13 reverse primers for TCR Jbeta segments was used. Amplification of the CDR3 region of rearranged TCR beta genes was performed with a multiplex PCR assay on genomic DNA. The amplified TCR beta libraries were sequenced on the Illumina HiSeq System as 87-base-pair reads. Regarding the original processing steps: A later analysis counted about 80 million unique TCR beta chains across the 650 to 700 repertoires, and roughly 10 million of these chains were shared by at least two donors. A nearest-neighbor algorithm error-corrected the raw reads and collapsed the reads into unique sequences, merging closely related sequences to remove PCR and sequencing errors. V, D and J gene segments were assigned by aligning CDR3 sequences to IMGT reference sequences. For a sequence to be retained, at least a six-nucleotide match to both a V gene segment and a J gene segment was required. Rearrangements were classified as productive when the CDR3 lacked stop codons and remained in frame with V and J, and all other rearrangements were classified as non-productive. CDR3 was defined according to IMGT convention as the region running from the second conserved V-encoded cysteine to the conserved J-encoded phenylalanine. In an earlier analysis of around 540 of the donors, sequences lacking an unambiguous match to a single V gene segment were excluded. An earlier analysis of several hundred of the donors called V segments functional above 56.7% productive rearrangements and segregating when the between-donor standard deviation exceeded 5%. A statistical classification framework was built for diagnosing cytomegalovirus status from the catalog of TCR beta chain sequences. In a later analysis, V and J genes were assigned by comparing TCR nucleotide sequences against IMGT/GENE-DB human TR gene sequences. A later analysis assigned CDR3 sequences and most-parsimonious VDJ recombination scenarios with the TCRdist pipeline. In a later analysis, each TCR beta chain was defined by its CDR3 amino acid sequence together with its V-gene family, and reads lacking a unique V-gene family were excluded. As a way to deal with suspected cross-contamination and a sequencing artifact, a later analysis dropped approximately 590 nucleotide sequences that were highly shared and had low generation probability. In a later analysis, a clonal expansion index was calculated for each public chain from normalized within-repertoire ranks of inferred template counts. A later analysis computed generation probabilities with a VDJ recombination model fitted to out-of-frame rearrangements, and checked the results against IGoR. A later analysis scored TCR-TCR, TCR-HLA and TCR-CMV co-occurrence with hypergeometric tests, applying a repertoire-size bias correction to TCR pairs. A later analysis estimated false discovery rates by permuting HLA or CMV assignments 20 times. In a later analysis, co-occurring TCRs were grouped with DBSCAN, and TCRdist sequence similarity was added when clustering was performed within HLA-allele-positive subsets. Co-occurrence clustering excluded repertoires with fewer than 30,000 or more than 120,000 public chains, plus five with anomalous nucleotide sharing. This immuneACCESS table, as held by TCRdb, lists in-frame sequences with V and J called but not all clones. Of the missing ones, under half trace to an unresolved V gene in checked studies; the others have no known cause. D and trimming come from the DNA, and the V and J calls and clone size come from that table. This sample holds some 150,000 clones; approximately 63% were observed only once. The ten biggest clones cover roughly 1.9% of the sample.

The chain joins TRBV19 to TRBJ2-1, with a tentative D gene TRBD2 over 5 matching bases. The specimen sequenced was PBMCs. The sequence was collected from a woman aged 55 to 70 in good health and CMV-seropositive. The sequenced DNA is TGTGCCAGTAGTATGGGCGGTAGGAGGTTTAATGAGCAGTTCTTC. Translated, it gives CASSMGGRRFNEQFF.